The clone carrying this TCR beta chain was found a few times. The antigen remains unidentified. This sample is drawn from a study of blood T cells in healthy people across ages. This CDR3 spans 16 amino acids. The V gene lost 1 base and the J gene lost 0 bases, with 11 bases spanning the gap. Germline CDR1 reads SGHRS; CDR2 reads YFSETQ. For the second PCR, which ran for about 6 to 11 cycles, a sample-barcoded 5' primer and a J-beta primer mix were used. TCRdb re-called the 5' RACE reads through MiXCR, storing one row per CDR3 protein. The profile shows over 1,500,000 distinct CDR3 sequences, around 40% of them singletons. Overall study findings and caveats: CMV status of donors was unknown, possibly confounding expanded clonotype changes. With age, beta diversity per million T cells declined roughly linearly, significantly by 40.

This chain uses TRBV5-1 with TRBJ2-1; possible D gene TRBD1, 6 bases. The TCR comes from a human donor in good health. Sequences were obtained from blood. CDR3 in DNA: TGCGCCAGCAGCTTGTTAGGGGGACGCTCCTACAATGAGCAGTTCTTC. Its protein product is CASSLLGGRSYNEQFF.